This is a list of T cell receptor beta chains from one sample in a study of response to subunit inactivated influenza vaccine. Using its own MiXCR run on the RT-PCR reads, TCRdb lists one record per CDR3 protein. The sample has about 700,000 distinct CDR3 sequences; about 15% are singletons. This material consisted of PBMCs from blood, taken around 14 days before vaccination. The receptors shown here come from a man aged 45-60 years who received an inactivated influenza vaccine. CDR3s include the opening cysteine and the closing phenylalanine or tryptophan. Fields, in order: V gene, clone size, J gene, D gene, CDR3 protein, CDR3 DNA. A D gene is named only where the DNA matches it firmly. Clone size, where shown, is once, few, many, or a class for clones that have expanded.

>TRBV27|many|TRBJ2-1|-
CASSLTPEGGFIDEQFF
TGTGCCAGCAGTTTAACCCCTGAGGGGGGCTTCATCGATGAGCAGTTCTTC
>TRBV20-1|few|TRBJ2-4|-
CSARRPGPERNIQYF
TGCAGTGCTAGACGACCGGGGCCCGAGCGGAACATTCAGTACTTC
>TRBV29-1|many|TRBJ2-3|-
CSVDAASSTDTQYF
TGCAGCGTTGATGCAGCAAGTTCCACAGATACGCAGTATTTT
>TRBV6-1|-|TRBJ2-7|-
CASLRPTYEQYF
TGTGCCAGCTTGCGCCCTACCTACGAGCAGTACTTC
>TRBV4-3|-|TRBJ2-1|TRBD1
CASSPGTGGRDEQFF
TGCGCCAGCAGCCCCGGGACAGGGGGTAGGGATGAGCAGTTCTTC
>TRBV20-1|few|TRBJ2-1|TRBD2
CSARDAGAGASGHNEQFF
TGCAGTGCTAGAGATGCAGGAGCGGGGGCATCTGGGCACAATGAGCAGTTCTTC
>TRBV14|many|TRBJ2-5|TRBD2
CATKAGNQETQYF
TGTGCCACCAAAGCGGGAAACCAAGAGACCCAGTACTTC
>TRBV5-1|-|TRBJ2-1|-
CASSLEPFQDNEQFF
TGCGCCAGCAGCTTGGAACCTTTTCAGGATAATGAGCAGTTCTTC
>TRBV12-3/TRBV12-4|-|TRBJ2-7|-
CASIDAGTGNYEQYF
TGTGCCAGCATCGATGCCGGGACTGGCAACTACGAGCAGTACTTC
>TRBV5-1|few|TRBJ2-5|TRBD1
CASSDRQGPSETQYF
TGCGCCAGCAGCGACCGACAGGGTCCTTCGGAGACCCAGTACTTC
>TRBV28|few|TRBJ2-7|TRBD1
CASSSPTGLYSYEQYF
TGTGCCAGCAGTTCCCCGACAGGGTTATACTCCTACGAGCAGTACTTC
>TRBV7-8|few|TRBJ2-7|TRBD2
CASSLGTGTSFSYEQYF
TGTGCCAGCAGCTTAGGGACTGGGACTAGCTTCTCCTACGAGCAGTACTTC
>TRBV20-1|few|TRBJ2-3|-
CSASGTPGADTQYF
TGCAGTGCTAGCGGGACCCCAGGGGCAGATACGCAGTATTTT
>TRBV6-2/TRBV6-3|few|TRBJ2-5|-
CASSYSIWGEQETQYF
TGTGCCAGCAGTTACTCGATTTGGGGGGAACAGGAGACCCAGTACTTC
>TRBV9|-|TRBJ2-5|-
CASSSETGYQETQYF
TGTGCCAGCAGCTCGGAGACCGGGTACCAAGAGACCCAGTACTTC
>TRBV27|few|TRBJ2-3|-
CASRSQNTNTQYF
TGTGCCAGCAGATCACAAAACACGAATACGCAGTATTTT
>TRBV7-8|few|TRBJ1-1|-
CASRHPGESTEAFF
TGTGCCAGCAGACACCCGGGGGAGAGCACTGAAGCTTTCTTT
>TRBV30|few|TRBJ1-2|-
CAWSGGGYGYTF
TGTGCCTGGAGTGGGGGAGGCTATGGCTACACCTTC
>TRBV12-3/TRBV12-4|many|TRBJ1-5|TRBD1
CASSFNRGVNQPQHF
TGTGCCAGCAGTTTTAACAGGGGAGTCAATCAGCCCCAGCATTTT
>TRBV7-6|-|TRBJ1-1|TRBD1
CASSLHRGGTEAFF
TGTGCCAGCAGCTTACACAGGGGAGGCACTGAAGCTTTCTTT
>TRBV5-4|-|TRBJ2-7|-
CASSNPPGRSYEQYF
TGTGCCAGCAGCAACCCGCCGGGACGGAGCTACGAGCAGTACTTC
>TRBV12-3/TRBV12-4|few|TRBJ2-5|-
CASSPGDQETQYF
TGTGCCAGCAGTCCCGGTGATCAAGAGACCCAGTACTTC
>TRBV7-2|few|TRBJ2-5|TRBD2
CASSFQRGPETQYF
TGTGCCAGCAGCTTCCAGCGGGGACCAGAGACCCAGTACTTC
>TRBV12-3/TRBV12-4|-|TRBJ2-7|-
CASSLNGAYEQYF
TGTGCCAGCAGTTTAAATGGAGCCTACGAGCAGTACTTC
>TRBV18|-|TRBJ2-2|TRBD1
CASSPRGQLTTGELFF
TGTGCCAGCTCACCACGGGGACAGCTCACCACCGGGGAGCTGTTTTTT
>TRBV30|once|TRBJ2-3|TRBD2
CAWSGASGVTDTQYF
TGTGCCTGGAGTGGGGCTAGCGGGGTCACAGATACGCAGTATTTT
>TRBV6-2/TRBV6-3|few|TRBJ1-4|TRBD1
CASSFSPPSGQGESGNEKLFF
TGTGCCAGCAGTTTCTCGCCGCCCTCAGGACAGGGGGAGTCTGGTAATGAAAAACTGTTTTTT
>TRBV28|-|TRBJ1-2|TRBD1
CASRDRGSYGYTF
TGTGCCAGTCGTGACAGGGGCTCCTATGGCTACACCTTC
>TRBV24-1|-|TRBJ2-2|TRBD1
CATRPGQGAGELFF
TGTGCCACCAGACCGGGACAGGGGGCCGGGGAGCTGTTTTTT
>TRBV4-1|many|TRBJ2-7|-
CASSQDPRLDSSYEQYF
TGCGCCAGCAGCCAAGATCCCCGACTGGATAGCTCCTACGAGCAGTACTTC
>TRBV6-1|-|TRBJ1-5|-
CASSGGNLFRPQHF
TGTGCCAGCAGTGGTGGTAACCTCTTTCGGCCCCAGCATTTT
>TRBV6-5|-|TRBJ1-1|-
CASSFDSMNTEAFF
TGTGCCAGCAGTTTCGACTCTATGAACACTGAAGCTTTCTTT
>TRBV28|many|TRBJ2-5|-
CASSSRTESQETQYF
TGTGCCAGCAGTTCTCGGACAGAATCGCAAGAGACCCAGTACTTC
>TRBV5-1|-|TRBJ2-3|TRBD1
CASSWTGQTTDTQYF
TGCGCCAGCAGCTGGACGGGACAGACCACAGATACGCAGTATTTT
>TRBV12-3/TRBV12-4|many|TRBJ1-2|-
CASSLDGSYGYTF
TGTGCCAGCAGCCTCGACGGGAGCTATGGCTACACCTTC
>TRBV9|-|TRBJ2-1|TRBD2
CASSQTSGRWNEQFF
TGTGCCAGCAGCCAGACTAGCGGGAGGTGGAATGAGCAGTTCTTC
>TRBV20-1|few|TRBJ1-1|-
CSASGGTEAFF
TGCAGTGCTAGTGGGGGCACTGAAGCTTTCTTT
>TRBV5-1|-|TRBJ2-2|TRBD1
CASSPRVGQGETGELFF
TGCGCCAGCAGCCCGAGAGTAGGGCAGGGGGAAACCGGGGAGCTGTTTTTT
>TRBV7-8|many|TRBJ2-5|-
CASIYRVGEETQYF
TGTGCCAGCATCTACAGGGTGGGGGAGGAGACCCAGTACTTC
>TRBV5-6|few|TRBJ2-3|-
CASSLVSDPRDTQYF
TGTGCCAGCAGCTTGGTATCGGACCCTCGGGATACGCAGTATTTT
>TRBV2|many|TRBJ2-1|-
CASSGLNEQFF
TGTGCCAGCAGTGGACTAAATGAGCAGTTCTTC
>TRBV29-1|-|TRBJ2-3|TRBD2
CSVDTGRSLDTQYF
TGCAGCGTTGATACCGGGAGGTCGTTAGATACGCAGTATTTT
>TRBV18|few|TRBJ2-7|-
CASSEGGAYEQYF
TGTGCCAGCTCGGAGGGAGGCGCCTACGAGCAGTACTTC
>TRBV7-9|-|TRBJ2-7|TRBD1
CASSPGTGPTRQYF
TGTGCCAGCAGTCCAGGGACAGGGCCTACGAGGCAGTACTTC
>TRBV6-1|-|TRBJ1-6|TRBD1
CASSEGRGQPGRSPLHF
TGTGCCAGCAGCGAGGGCAGGGGGCAACCGGGGCGATCACCCCTCCACTTT